A single sample is the source of the 17 T cell receptor beta chains below, sequenced in a study of blood T cell repertoires in COVID-19. Produced via immunoSEQ multiplex PCR; TCRdb's table is partial and in-frame only. The sample holds approximately 150,000 clones, around 86% seen once. Sequencing was carried out using peripheral blood. The receptors were gathered from a man in his 70s with acute or convalescent COVID-19.

V is TRBV7-3 and J is TRBJ2-1; no firm D call. V was trimmed by 2 bases and J by 5 bases, leaving 13 bases between them. CDR1 and CDR2 from the germline V gene are SGHTA and FQGTGA. The CDR3 is 15 amino acids. The CDR3 spells CASSLGGGRDNEQFF. The CDR3 bases are TGTGCCAGCAGCTTAGGCGGCGGTCGAGACAATGAGCAGTTCTTC.

The chain carries TRBV19 and TRBJ2-7; the D gene is possibly TRBD2 (7 bases). The ends were cut back, 3 bases at V and 3 bases at J, with 12 bases in the middle. CDR3 length equals 14 residues. The germline gives CDR1 LNHDA, CDR2 SQIVND (reference sequence). The CDR3 nucleotides read TGTGCCAGTAGTATTGGGGGGGCCAACTACGAGCAGTACTTC. Translated, it gives CASSIGGANYEQYF.

The chain uses TRBV6-5 and TRBJ1-1, with TRBD1 matching 7 bases. CDR3 length: 13 amino acids. The germline V gene encodes CDR1 MNHEY and CDR2 SVGAGI. The J segment lost 5 bases and the V segment lost 4 bases, leaving 4 bases of the junction unmatched. The CDR3 DNA is TGTGCCAGCAGTTCCTTACAGGGGACTGAAGCTTTCTTT. Its protein product is CASSSLQGTEAFF.

This clone has just a few counts. This chain joins TRBV7-2 and TRBJ2-1; no clear D. The length of the CDR3 is 13 residues. Trimming cost V 2 bases and J 5 bases, with 7 bases left between them. Germline V gene data show CDR1 as SGHTA and CDR2 as FQGNSA. CDR3 sequence (DNA): TGTGCCAGCAGCTTAAATATTGACAATGAGCAGTTCTTC. It translates to CASSLNIDNEQFF.

The gene calls are TRBV7-2 and TRBJ2-3; TRBD2 agrees at 11 bases. The CDR3 consists of 17 residues. The V gene's germline CDR1 is SGHTA and CDR2 FQGNSA. Trimming at V came to 1 base and at J to 2 bases, leaving 5 bases not matched to a gene. For the CDR3, the DNA is TGTGCCAGCAGCTTAGAGACTAGCGGGACCAACACAGATACGCAGTATTTT. This sequence encodes CASSLETSGTNTDTQYF.

The count of this clone is one. The chain is built from TRBV6-2 or TRBV6-3 and TRBJ2-6, with 8 bases aligning to TRBD2. The CDR3 is made up of 18 amino acids. In germline, CDR1 is MNHEY, CDR2 SVGEGT. With 2 bases clipped from V and 3 bases from J, the junction kept 9 bases outside the gene matches. This chain's CDR3 is CASSYPWAGGVGANVLTF. CDR3 bases: TGTGCCAGCAGTTACCCCTGGGCGGGGGGCGTTGGGGCCAACGTCCTGACTTTC.

The chain employs TRBV4-3 and TRBJ2-7; 10 bases agree with TRBD2. Germline V gives CDR1 LGHNA, CDR2 YSLEER. The CDR3 sequence is 15 residues long. Trimming at V came to 4 bases and at J to 2 bases, leaving 5 bases not matched to a gene. The CDR3 coding sequence is TGCGCCAGCAGCCTGCGGACTAGCGGCCCCTACGAGCAGTACTTC. Residues: CASSLRTSGPYEQYF.

This rearrangement joins TRBV3-1 (or the pseudogene TRBV3-2) to TRBJ2-4; D unclear. Trimming took 0 bases from V and 0 from J, leaving 3 bases between them. The germline gives CDR1 LGHDT, CDR2 YNNKEL (reference sequence). CDR3 length: 14 amino acids. CDR3 sequence: CASSQDLAKNIQYF. The CDR3 bases are TGTGCCAGCAGCCAAGACCTAGCCAAAAACATTCAGTACTTC.

This chain uses TRBV11-2 with TRBJ2-1; 11 bases match TRBD2. From germline, CDR1 is SGHAT and CDR2 FQNNGV. This CDR3 is built from 16 residues. J was trimmed by 6 bases and V by 3 bases; bases with no gene match: 7. The CDR3 bases are TGTGCCAGCAGCTTTGATAGGACTAGCGGGCTCAATGAGCAGTTCTTC. It encodes CASSFDRTSGLNEQFF.

CDR3 coding DNA: TGCGCCAGCAGAATAGCGGGAGAGACATTTTACAATGAGCAGTTCTTC. Amino acids: CASRIAGETFYNEQFF. This chain uses TRBV5-1 with TRBJ2-1; TRBD2 matches at 9 bases. Germline lookup yields CDR1 SGHRS and CDR2 YFSETQ. After removal of 5 bases from V and 4 bases from J, the junction contained 10 bases not matched to a gene. This CDR3 is 16 amino acids long.

The chain employs TRBV2 and TRBJ1-1, with D possibly matching TRBD1 (6 bases). Trimming left V 6 bases short and J 1 base short, with 15 bases between. CDR3 length equals 15 residues. Looked up from germline, CDR1 is SNHLY and CDR2 is FYNNEI. The CDR3 loop is CASRQGLVENTEAFF. CDR3 in DNA: TGTGCCAGCAGGCAGGGGCTTGTGGAGAACACTGAAGCTTTCTTT.

This chain uses TRBV4-2 with TRBJ2-5, with D possibly matching TRBD2 (5 bases). The CDR3 contains 18 residues. V shed 0 bases and J shed 2 bases, with 19 bases lying between them. Germline V gene data show CDR1 as LGHNA and CDR2 as YNFKEQ. CDR3 in DNA: TGTGCCAGCAGCCAAGATCAGTACCGGGGAGTACCGCAAGAGACCCAGTACTTC. Amino acids: CASSQDQYRGVPQETQYF.

The rearrangement uses TRBV4-1 and TRBJ2-2, with TRBD1 matching 9 bases. The length of the CDR3 is 16 residues. V was pared by 2 bases and J by 6 bases, with 7 bases of the junction left unmatched. CDR1 is MGHRA, CDR2 YSYEKL, per germline. The CDR3 bases are TGCGCCAGCAGCCAAACCGGGACAGGGTTCCCCGGGGAGCTGTTTTTT. Translation: CASSQTGTGFPGELFF.

This clone turned up a few times. The gene calls are TRBV20-1 and TRBJ2-7; TRBD1 might be the D (5 bases). The CDR3 extends over 11 amino acids. Trimming stripped 6 bases from V and 3 bases from J, with 9 bases between. Germline CDR1 is DFQATT and CDR2 is SNEGSKA (reference sequence). The CDR3 DNA is TGCAGTGCCAAGGACAACTACGAGCAGTACTTC. This gives the protein CSAKDNYEQYF.

This chain joins TRBV6-5 and TRBJ2-7, with D perhaps TRBD1 (6 bases). Germline lookup yields CDR1 MNHEY and CDR2 SVGAGI. This CDR3 region has 13 residues. With 11 bases removed from V and 4 bases from J, the gap between germline ends came to 18 bases. The CDR3 sequence: CASGAPGYYEQYF. The CDR3 coding sequence is TGTGCCTCAGGGGCACCGGGTTATTACGAGCAGTACTTC.

The chain has TRBV11-2 and TRBJ1-3, with D possibly matching TRBD1 (6 bases). Trimming removed 5 bases from V and 0 bases from J, with 14 bases in between. Per germline, CDR1 SGHAT and CDR2 FQNNGV. This CDR3 spans 16 amino acids. CDR3 nucleotides: TGTGCCAGCAGCACCTGGACAGCGCGCTCTGGAAACACCATATATTTT. Its protein product is CASSTWTARSGNTIYF. The variable domain in full, with the rest retrieved from reference TRBV11-2 and TRBJ1-3, is EAGVAQSPRYKIIEKRQSVAFWCNPISGHATLYWYQQILGQGPKLLIQFQNNGVVDDSQLPKDRFSAERLKGVDSTLKIQPAKLEDSAVYLCASSTWTARSGNTIYFGEGSWLTVV.

This rearrangement joins TRBV7-9 to TRBJ1-2, with 7 bases that match TRBD1. V lost 3 bases and J lost 8; bases outside the gene matches: 6. The CDR3 is 13 amino acids. Germline V gene sequence: CDR1 SEHNR, CDR2 FQNEAQ (reference sequence). The CDR3 DNA reads as TGTGCCAGCAGCTTTTCCAGGGGGGACGGCTACACCTTC. Translating gives CASSFSRGDGYTF.